The 26 T cell receptor beta chains presented below share a single source sample, sequenced in a study of lymphopenia after photon versus proton radiotherapy. Assay: immunoSEQ multiplex PCR; the TCRdb copy retains only in-frame clones and omits some. Counted here are around 160,000 clones, roughly nine tenths occurring once; the ten biggest clones make up around 4.5%. This sample comprised peripheral blood, obtained from a patient treated with photon-based radiotherapy. The source of these receptors is a man aged 45-60 years with gastric cancer.

The rearrangement uses TRBV7-9 and TRBJ1-1, with D perhaps matching TRBD1 (6 bases). The germline V gene encodes CDR1 SEHNR and CDR2 FQNEAQ (reference sequence). CDR3 length equals 15 residues. V was shortened by 6 bases and J by 1 base, with 15 bases between the two germline ends. This CDR3 is CASRLQGGGNTEAFF. In DNA form, the CDR3 reads TGTGCCAGCAGATTACAGGGAGGGGGGAACACTGAAGCTTTCTTT.

The chain has TRBV6-4 and TRBJ2-1; the D is unclear. CDR1 MRHNA and CDR2 SNTAGT come from the germline V gene. The CDR3 runs to 15 residues. V lost 8 bases to trimming and J lost 0 bases, with 14 bases between them. In DNA, the CDR3 is TGTGCCAGCGCCAGATACCCGGGCTCCTACAATGAGCAGTTCTTC. Translation: CASARYPGSYNEQFF.

The genes are TRBV9 and TRBJ2-1; 11 bases align to TRBD2. The CDR3 is made up of 21 amino acids. The junction had 18 bases not matched to a gene; V was cut back by 0 bases and J by 4 bases. In germline, CDR1 is SGDLS, CDR2 YYNGEE. The CDR3: CASSVAGRSSGRPKRYNEQFF. The CDR3 bases are TGTGCCAGCAGCGTAGCTGGTAGGTCTAGCGGGAGGCCCAAGCGTTACAATGAGCAGTTCTTC. Using reference TRBV9 and TRBJ2-1 for the parts outside the CDR3, the full variable domain is DSGVTQTPKHLITATGQRVTLRCSPRSGDLSVYWYQQSLDQGLQFLIQYYNGEERAKGNILERFSAQQFPDLHSELNLSSLELGDSALYFCASSVAGRSSGRPKRYNEQFFGPGTRLTVL.

J is TRBJ1-5 and V is TRBV27; D perhaps matches TRBD1 (6 bases). The CDR3 consists of 14 residues. The V end lost 5 bases, the J end lost 9 bases, and 17 bases lay between the germline ends. CDR1 and CDR2 from the germline V gene are MNHEY and SMNVEV (reference sequence). CDR3 protein: CASSPDRRFRPQHF. The CDR3 region has the DNA TGTGCCAGCAGTCCAGACAGGAGATTTCGGCCCCAGCATTTT.

This sequence joins TRBV5-6 and TRBJ1-2; TRBD1 matches at 7 bases. Germline lookup yields CDR1 SGHDT and CDR2 YYEEEE. With 2 bases clipped from V and 1 base from J, the junction kept 8 bases outside the gene matches. The length of the CDR3 is 16 residues. The CDR3 here is CASSLTTGVSNYGYTF. The DNA of the CDR3 is TGTGCCAGCAGCTTAACTACAGGGGTCAGTAACTATGGCTACACCTTC.

This clone was observed a single time. This rearrangement joins TRBV14 to TRBJ2-7, with TRBD2 identical over 9 bases. CDR3 length equals 15 residues. Germline CDR1 is SGHDN and CDR2 is FVKESK. The ends lost 5 bases at V and 0 bases at J; junction bases unmatched: 5. In nucleotides, the CDR3 is TGTGCCAGCAGCAGGACTAGCGCCTTCTCCTACGAGCAGTACTTC. Encoded protein: CASSRTSAFSYEQYF.

The chain uses TRBV7-2 and TRBJ2-3, with 10 bases fitting TRBD2. With V trimmed by 5 bases and J by 5 bases, 10 bases remained unmatched. The germline V gene encodes CDR1 SGHTA and CDR2 FQGNSA. This CDR3 is 16 amino acids long. In DNA form, the CDR3 reads TGTGCCAGCAGCCCCGGGAGCGGGAGGGCCCAAGATACGCAGTATTTT. Protein: CASSPGSGRAQDTQYF.

The J gene is TRBJ2-4, the V gene TRBV7-6, with 9 bases aligning to TRBD2. CDR3 length: 19 amino acids. V gave up 2 bases and J gave up 1 base; unmatched junction bases: 12. In germline, CDR1 is SGHVS, CDR2 FNYEAQ. The CDR3 coding sequence is TGTGCCAGCAGCTTATGGGCGGGAGGGCCAGGTGGGGCCAAAAACATTCAGTACTTC. This encodes CASSLWAGGPGGAKNIQYF.

The genes are TRBV18 and TRBJ2-7, with D uncertain. The length of the CDR3 is 12 residues. Trimming stripped 4 bases from V and 6 bases from J, with 10 bases between. The germline V gene has CDR1 KGHSH and CDR2 LQKENI. CDR3 in DNA: TGTGCCAGCTCACTCTCGGTGGCCGAGCAGTACTTC. This codes for CASSLSVAEQYF.

The chain carries TRBV11-2 and TRBJ2-5; 8 bases line up with TRBD1. CDR1 and CDR2 from the germline V gene are SGHAT and FQNNGV. This CDR3 is built from 15 residues. Unmatched junction bases numbered 10, after V lost 5 bases and J lost 5 bases. CDR3 sequence (DNA): TGTGCCAGCAGCACCCCGACAGGGGTAAGGGAGACCCAGTACTTC. This encodes CASSTPTGVRETQYF.

Regarding this clone: The sample has other DNA sequences that encode this CDR3 too. The chain has TRBV5-1 and TRBJ1-1; no clear D gene. This CDR3 spans 13 amino acids. With 0 bases removed from V and 0 bases from J, the gap between germline ends came to 3 bases. The germline V gene has CDR1 SGHRS and CDR2 YFSETQ. CDR3 DNA sequence: TGCGCCAGCAGCTTGGCTGTGAACACTGAAGCTTTCTTT. This codes for CASSLAVNTEAFF.

This sequence joins TRBV2 and TRBJ2-4; weak D call: TRBD1 (5 bases). V was shortened by 7 bases and J by 1 base, with 11 bases between the two germline ends. The CDR3 is 14 amino acids. Germline lookup yields CDR1 SNHLY and CDR2 FYNNEI. Here the CDR3 reads CASTDSLAKNIQYF. CDR3 DNA: TGTGCCAGCACAGACAGTCTGGCCAAAAACATTCAGTACTTC.

This clone was seen once. V is TRBV2 and J is TRBJ2-5, with D perhaps TRBD1 (6 bases). Germline assignment: CDR1 SNHLY and CDR2 FYNNEI. The CDR3 has 15 residues. V was clipped by 3 bases and J by 4 bases, with 15 bases between them. The CDR3 region has the DNA TGTGCCAGCAGTGACATACAGGGAAGGGGAGAGACCCAGTACTTC. It yields the protein CASSDIQGRGETQYF.

V usage is TRBV18 and J usage is TRBJ2-2, with 16 nucleotides matching TRBD2. CDR3 length: 20 amino acids. The trim removed 3 bases at V and 4 bases at J, leaving 11 bases unmatched. The germline gives CDR1 KGHSH, CDR2 LQKENI. CDR3 amino acids: CASSPDLGGTSGRATGELFF. The CDR3, as DNA: TGTGCCAGCTCACCCGACCTCGGTGGGACTAGCGGGAGGGCCACCGGGGAGCTGTTTTTT.

This clone was found once. The V and J genes are TRBV19 and TRBJ2-2, with D possibly matching TRBD1 (6 bases). V lost 1 base to trimming and J lost 2 bases, with 8 bases between them. CDR3 size: 15 residues. Germline CDR1 is LNHDA and CDR2 is SQIVND (reference sequence). CDR3 region: CASSIGQVNTGELFF. The CDR3 coding sequence is TGTGCCAGTAGTATAGGACAGGTTAACACCGGGGAGCTGTTTTTT. The full variable domain, rest sourced from reference TRBV19 and TRBJ2-2, is DGGITQSPKYLFRKEGQNVTLSCEQNLNHDAMYWYRQDPGQGLRLIYYSQIVNDFQKGDIAEGYSVSREKKESFPLTVTSAQKNPTAFYLCASSIGQVNTGELFFGEGSRLTVL.

The V call is TRBV18, the J call TRBJ2-1, with TRBD2 matching 10 bases. The CDR3 length is 20 residues. After removal of 0 bases from V and 0 bases from J, the junction contained 11 bases not matched to a gene. Germline V gives CDR1 KGHSH, CDR2 LQKENI. The CDR3 DNA follows: TGTGCCAGCTCACCACCCCCCCTAGCGGGAGCATCGTCCTCCTACAATGAGCAGTTCTTC. It encodes CASSPPPLAGASSSYNEQFF.

The gene calls are TRBV18 and TRBJ2-7; D perhaps matches TRBD2 (6 bases). This CDR3 spans 14 amino acids. Trimming left V 5 bases short and J 1 base short, with 12 bases between. CDR1 is KGHSH, CDR2 LQKENI, per germline. The CDR3 DNA reads TGTGCCAGCTCAACTAACCGGGGGTCCTACGAGCAGTACTTC. This sequence encodes CASSTNRGSYEQYF.

V usage is TRBV27 and J usage is TRBJ2-7; 7 bases map to TRBD1. Germline V gene lookup returns CDR1 MNHEY and CDR2 SMNVEV (reference sequence). Unmatched junction bases numbered 11, after V lost 6 bases and J lost 6 bases. The CDR3 loop spans 14 amino acids. The DNA of the CDR3 is TGTGCCAGCAGCTTAGGTCCGACAGGGACCGAGCAGTACTTC. Protein sequence: CASSLGPTGTEQYF.

The V call is TRBV4-3, the J call TRBJ2-3; D is unclear. Trimming stripped 1 base from V and 6 bases from J, with 14 bases between. This CDR3 contains 15 residues. Per germline, CDR1 LGHNA and CDR2 YSLEER. This CDR3 reads CASSQGSPSWDTQYF. CDR3 nucleotide sequence: TGCGCCAGCAGCCAAGGCTCACCGTCGTGGGATACGCAGTATTTT.

V usage is TRBV6-6 and J usage is TRBJ1-1; D is undetermined. The CDR3 loop spans 14 amino acids. With 2 bases removed from V and 1 base from J, the gap between germline ends came to 8 bases. Per germline, CDR1 MNHNY and CDR2 SVGAGI (reference sequence). Here the CDR3 DNA reads TGTGCCAGCAGTTACCCCCAAGAGAACACTGAAGCTTTCTTT. Protein sequence: CASSYPQENTEAFF.

Comment on this clone: The same CDR3 arises from other DNA sequences in this sample as well. J is TRBJ2-7 and V is TRBV20-1; D might be TRBD2 (5 bases). With 6 bases removed from V and 4 bases from J, the gap between germline ends came to 10 bases. Per germline, CDR1 DFQATT and CDR2 SNEGSKA (reference sequence). CDR3 length equals 11 residues. The CDR3 here is CSARTSYEQYF. The CDR3 nucleotides are TGCAGTGCGCGGACTTCGTACGAGCAGTACTTC.

V is TRBV7-2 and J is TRBJ2-7; D might be TRBD1 (5 bases). The CDR3 contains 12 residues. CDR1 is SGHTA, CDR2 FQGNSA, per germline. V dropped 3 bases and J dropped 5 bases, with 8 bases sitting between them. The CDR3 is CASSFTGHEQYF. CDR3 bases: TGTGCCAGCAGCTTTACAGGCCACGAGCAGTACTTC.

The gene calls are TRBV7-8 and TRBJ1-1, with D maybe TRBD1 (6 bases). This CDR3 spans 13 amino acids. Germline V CDR1 and CDR2: SGHVS, FQNEAQ. The V and J ends lost 5 bases and 2 bases respectively, with 9 bases between them. The CDR3 reads CASSLDSNTEAFF. The CDR3 DNA reads as TGTGCCAGCAGCCTGGACAGCAACACTGAAGCTTTCTTT.

The chain links TRBV7-2 to TRBJ2-7; 11 bases line up with TRBD1. The CDR3 consists of 15 residues. Germline V gene lookup returns CDR1 SGHTA and CDR2 FQGNSA. J lost 3 bases, V lost 5 bases, and 6 bases had no gene match. CDR3 sequence: CASSKSGTGGYEQYF. DNA for the CDR3: TGTGCCAGCAGCAAGTCCGGGACAGGGGGCTACGAGCAGTACTTC.

The chain is built from TRBV11-2 and TRBJ2-7, with 8 bases fitting TRBD1. The V segment lost 4 bases and the J segment 4 bases; nucleotides outside the gene matches: 6. CDR1 is SGHAT and CDR2 is FQNNGV in the germline V gene. The length of the CDR3 is 14 residues. The CDR3 DNA is TGTGCCAGCAGCTCGGTAGGACAGGGTTACGAGCAGTACTTC. This sequence encodes CASSSVGQGYEQYF. Looking up the rest from reference TRBV11-2 and TRBJ2-7 gives the full variable domain: EAGVAQSPRYKIIEKRQSVAFWCNPISGHATLYWYQQILGQGPKLLIQFQNNGVVDDSQLPKDRFSAERLKGVDSTLKIQPAKLEDSAVYLCASSSVGQGYEQYFGPGTRLTVT.

The chain employs TRBV7-2 and TRBJ1-1; D is possibly TRBD1 (5 bases). This CDR3 contains 16 residues. Trimming shortened V by 5 bases and J by 0 bases, and 16 bases separated the two germline ends. Per germline, CDR1 SGHTA and CDR2 FQGNSA. In DNA form, the CDR3 reads TGTGCCAGCAGCCCTCGCGGGGGAGCCATGAACACTGAAGCTTTCTTT. Its translation is CASSPRGGAMNTEAFF.